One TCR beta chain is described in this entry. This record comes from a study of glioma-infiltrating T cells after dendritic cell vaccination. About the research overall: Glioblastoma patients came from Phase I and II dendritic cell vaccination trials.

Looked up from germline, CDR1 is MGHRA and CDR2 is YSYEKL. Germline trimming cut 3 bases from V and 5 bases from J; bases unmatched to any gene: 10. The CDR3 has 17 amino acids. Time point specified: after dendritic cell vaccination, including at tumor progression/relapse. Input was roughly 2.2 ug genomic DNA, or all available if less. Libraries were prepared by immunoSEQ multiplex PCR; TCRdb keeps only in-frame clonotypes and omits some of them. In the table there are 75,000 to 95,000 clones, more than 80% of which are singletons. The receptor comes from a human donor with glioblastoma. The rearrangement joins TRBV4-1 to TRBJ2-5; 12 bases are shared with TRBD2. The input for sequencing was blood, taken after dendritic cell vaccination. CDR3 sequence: CASSQEQLAGGDETQYF. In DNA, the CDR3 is TGCGCCAGCAGCCAGGAACAACTAGCGGGAGGCGATGAGACCCAGTACTTC.